Below, 3 T cell receptor beta chains from the same sample are listed, as sequenced in a study of T cells after yellow fever vaccination. TCRdb independently ran MiXCR on the 5' RACE reads; one entry per CDR3 protein. Among 150,000 to 200,000 distinct CDR3 sequences listed, less than 9% were seen once. Material: CD4+ T cells sorted from PBMCs, obtained 5 to 6 days after the first yellow fever vaccination. The receptors were gathered from a man aged 18 to 29 who received the YFV17D yellow fever vaccine.

This clonotype has a count of ten or more. CDR3 nucleotide sequence: TGTGCCAGCTCAAAGGGGGACGACCACACGCAGTATTTT. Protein sequence: CASSKGDDHTQYF. This chain connects TRBV6-1 to TRBJ2-3, with D maybe TRBD1 (6 bases). The germline V gene has CDR1 MNHNS and CDR2 SASEGT. The CDR3 spans 13 residues. V was pared by 8 bases and J by 9 bases, with 18 bases between.

This clonotype showed up many times. The DNA for the CDR3 is TGTGCCAGCAGCCACGACAGGGGGTACCAAGAGACCCAGTACTTC. Protein sequence: CASSHDRGYQETQYF. The J gene is TRBJ2-5, the V gene TRBV4-2, with 9 bases aligning to TRBD1. The CDR3 totals 15 residues. V lost 3 bases and J lost 0; bases outside the gene matches: 2. Germline assignment: CDR1 LGHNA and CDR2 YNFKEQ.

V is TRBV4-3 and J is TRBJ1-4; D is uncertain. Trimming left V 4 bases short and J 3 bases short, with 9 bases between. CDR1 is LGHNA, CDR2 YSLEER, per germline. CDR3 length equals 14 residues. The chain's CDR3 is CASSRGSPNEKLFF. The CDR3 DNA is TGCGCCAGCAGCCGCGGGAGTCCTAATGAAAAACTGTTTTTT.